The 10 T cell receptor beta chains below come from one sample, sequenced in a study of tissue T cells after allogeneic stem cell transplantation. Sequencing used immunoSEQ multiplex PCR; TCRdb keeps in-frame clones, though not all of them. The sample lists more than 45,000 clones, roughly 75% seen once, with approximately 0.7% in the top ten. Sequenced input: sorted cells pooled from one or two spleens. Receptors were obtained from a pool of C57BL/6 mice in good health.

In this sample, this clone turned up a few times. Gene names are the mouse ones. The CDR3 end falls 1 residue outside the read, so it is completed with the germline J gene. V gene TRBV14 combines with J gene TRBJ1-5, with D perhaps matching TRBD1 (5 bases). The CDR3 extends over 13 amino acids. V dropped 1 base and J dropped 6 bases, with 8 bases sitting between them. Germline lookup yields CDR1 SGHDT and CDR2 FRDEAV. The CDR3: CASSFARVQAPLF. The part of the CDR3 DNA that was read is TGTGCCAGCAGTTTCGCCAGGGTCCAGGCTCCGCTT.

This clone was seen only once. Germline and genes: mouse. The CDR3 extends 1 residue past the end of the read, so its final part is completed from the germline J gene. The gene calls are TRBV13-3 and TRBJ1-4; TRBD1 agrees at 10 bases. Germline assignment: CDR1 NNHDY and CDR2 SYVADS. V lost 4 bases, J lost 7 bases, and 4 bases stayed unmatched. This CDR3 is built from 14 residues. CDR3 DNA (partial): TGTGCCAGCAGTCTGGACAGGGGGGGCGAAAGATTATTT. This encodes CASSLDRGGERLF. The entire CDR3 reads CASSLDRGGERLFF.

Concerning this clone: Gene labels here are mouse ones. The read halts 1 residue ahead of the CDR3 end, with the missing end drawn from the germline J gene. This rearrangement joins TRBV13-2 to TRBJ2-3; D unclear. The germline V and J ends were trimmed by 0 bases and 6 bases, with 8 bases remaining between them. The germline V gene has CDR1 NNHNN and CDR2 SYGAGS (reference sequence). This CDR3 has 13 amino acids. The part of the CDR3 DNA that was read is TGTGCCAGCGGTGATGTCGGGAGCGAAACGCTGTAT. This codes for CASGDVGSETLY. The CDR3 reads in full as CASGDVGSETLYF.

Worth noting for this clone: Here the gene names and germline are mouse. Coverage ceases 1 residue before the CDR3 finishes, and the germline J gene fills in the end. The chain employs TRBV2 and TRBJ2-5; D is unresolved. CDR1 is LGHNA and CDR2 is YSYQKL in the germline V gene. Trimming left V 0 bases short and J 8 bases short, with 6 bases between. The CDR3 extends over 12 amino acids. CDR3 sequence: CASSQEKGTQYF. CDR3 bases read: TGTGCCAGCAGCCAAGAGAAAGGCACCCAGTAC.

Of note for this clone: Gene and germline names: mouse. The read ends 1 residue before the CDR3 terminus; that terminus is restored from the germline J gene. The gene calls are TRBV2 and TRBJ2-5, with 8 bases fitting TRBD2. From germline, CDR1 is LGHNA and CDR2 YSYQKL. The CDR3 runs to 15 residues. The J segment lost 3 bases and the V segment lost 0 bases, leaving 2 bases of the junction unmatched. CDR3 loop: CASSQDYWGQDTQYF. Incomplete CDR3 DNA: TGTGCCAGCAGCCAAGATTACTGGGGGCAAGACACCCAGTAC.

This clone was recorded a few times. Genes and germline are mouse. The read falls 1 residue short of the CDR3 end, and the missing part is taken from the germline J gene. The rearrangement joins TRBV31 to TRBJ1-3; D ambiguous. The V and J ends lost 5 bases and 0 bases respectively, with 14 bases between them. CDR1 and CDR2 (germline): GKSSPN, SITVG. This CDR3 region has 15 residues. CDR3 DNA, as far as it was read: TGTGCCTGGGGCCTCCTTTGGAATTCTGGAAATACGCTCTAT. This codes for CAWGLLWNSGNTLY. The entire CDR3 protein is CAWGLLWNSGNTLYF. The whole variable domain, filled in from reference TRBV31 and TRBJ1-3, reads AQTIHQWPVAEIKAVGSPLSLGCTIKGKSSPNLYWYWQATGGTLQQLFYSITVGQVESVVQLNLSASRPKDDQFILSTEKLLLSHSGFYLCAWGLLWNSGNTLYFGEGSRLIVV.

A word on this clone: Genes here carry mouse names. The read ends 1 residue early relative to the CDR3; the germline J gene fills the gap. The chain recombines TRBV4 with TRBJ2-1; possible D gene TRBD2, 7 bases. The CDR3 extends over 14 amino acids. Germline V lookup: CDR1 LGHDT, CDR2 YNNKQL (reference sequence). The V end was cut by 3 bases, the J end by 6 bases, with 12 bases between. The CDR3 bases that were read are TGTGCCAGCAGCTATGGGGGGCGCGGTGCTGAGCAGTTC. Translation gives CASSYGGRGAEQF. The whole CDR3 protein is CASSYGGRGAEQFF.

On this clone: The gene symbols are mouse symbols. The CDR3 goes on 1 residue after the read ends, and that part is filled in from the germline J gene. J is TRBJ2-5 and V is TRBV17, with 10 bases fitting TRBD2. With V trimmed by 1 base and J by 0 bases, 4 bases remained unmatched. CDR1 and CDR2 (germline): MNHDT, YYDKIL. This CDR3 has 17 amino acids. The CDR3 here is CASSRVWGGLNQDTQYF. The CDR3 DNA, read in part, is TGTGCTAGCAGTAGAGTCTGGGGGGGCCTTAACCAAGACACCCAGTAC.

This clone was recorded a few times. Mouse gene names and germline throughout. The read halts 1 residue ahead of the CDR3 end, with the missing end drawn from the germline J gene. The chain is built from TRBV2 and TRBJ1-5; 8 bases fit TRBD1. J was trimmed by 5 bases and V by 3 bases; bases with no gene match: 0. Germline loops: CDR1 LGHNA, CDR2 YSYQKL. This CDR3 is 13 amino acids long. CDR3 DNA, as far as it was read: TGTGCCAGCAGCCAGGACAGGGACCAGGCTCCGCTT. It translates to CASSQDRDQAPL. The entire CDR3 protein reads CASSQDRDQAPLF.

A note on this clone: Mouse names are used for the genes. The read falls 1 residue short of the CDR3 end, and the missing part is taken from the germline J gene. This rearrangement joins TRBV2 to TRBJ2-7, with 10 bases that match TRBD2. This CDR3 has 15 residues. CDR1 is LGHNA, CDR2 YSYQKL, per germline. V was pared by 3 bases and J by 2 bases, with 4 bases of the junction left unmatched. The sequenced CDR3 bases are TGTGCCAGCAGCCAGGCCGGGACTGGGGCCTATGAACAGTAC. Translation gives CASSQAGTGAYEQY. The full CDR3 sequence reads CASSQAGTGAYEQYF.